This record looks at one T cell receptor (beta chain) sequence and its context. The antigen is not known. The data were taken from a study of identifying expanded T cells in peripheral blood. Study-level results: Differentially abundant clones: about 1.2 between replicates, just under 17 at roughly 2 weeks, less than 25 at four.

Germline V gene lookup returns CDR1 MNHEY and CDR2 SVGAGI. The CDR3 is 14 amino acids. The V gene end was trimmed by 5 bases and the J gene end by 7 bases; junction bases not matched to a gene: 7. TCRdb keeps only in-frame clones here, not all; method: immunoSEQ multiplex PCR. The sample records about 53,000 clones, approximately 82% being singletons. The receptor comes from a person between 18 and 70 years old in good health. The chain recombines TRBV6-5 with TRBJ2-2, with 7 bases identical to TRBD1. Sequenced input: blood. The DNA for the CDR3 is TGTGCCAGCAGTAAACGACAGGGTGGCGGGGAGCTGTTTTTT. It translates to CASSKRQGGGELFF.